Listed here are 13 T cell receptor beta chains from one sample, sequenced in a study of early T cells in non-severe SARS-CoV-2 infection. Via MiXCR, TCRdb re-called the 5' RACE reads, giving one row per CDR3 protein. There are roughly 50,000 distinct CDR3 sequences in the sample; around a tenth occur only once, and 14% to 15% lies in the top ten. The source material was whole blood. The receptors here all came from an adult who was a healthcare worker with PCR-confirmed SARS-CoV-2 infection or an uninfected control (not recorded which).

This clonotype has ten or more counts. The chain links TRBV20-1 to TRBJ2-7, with D perhaps TRBD2 (6 bases). The CDR3 is made up of 15 amino acids. The V gene's germline CDR1 is DFQATT and CDR2 SNEGSKA (reference sequence). The V gene lost 2 bases and the J gene lost 5 bases, with 19 bases spanning the gap. CDR3 sequence: CSARPTETAGNEQYF. DNA for the CDR3: TGCAGTGCTAGACCAACCGAGACTGCGGGGAACGAGCAGTACTTC.

This clonotype was counted at least ten times. The chain links TRBV9 to TRBJ1-1, with D unresolved. V lost 1 base, J lost 8 bases, and 12 bases lay in between. Germline V gives CDR1 SGDLS, CDR2 YYNGEE. This CDR3 spans 13 amino acids. CDR3 nucleotides: TGTGCCAGCAGCGTAACCCCGTCGGGGGAAGCTTTCTTT. It encodes CASSVTPSGEAFF.

This clonotype occurred many times. This chain joins TRBV14 and TRBJ2-4, with D perhaps matching TRBD1 (6 bases). Trimming stripped 4 bases from V and 9 bases from J, with 13 bases between. Germline-derived CDR1 and CDR2 are SGHDN and FVKESK. CDR3 length: 13 residues. CDR3 loop: CASSLGTSPIQYF. As DNA, the CDR3 is TGTGCCAGCAGCCTAGGGACATCCCCCATTCAGTACTTC. Full variable domain (missing parts from reference TRBV14 and TRBJ2-4): EAGVTQFPSHSVIEKGQTVTLRCDPISGHDNLYWYRRVMGKEIKFLLHFVKESKQDESGMPNNRFLAERTGGTYSTLKVQPAELEDSGVYFCASSLGTSPIQYFGAGTRLSVL.

The V gene is TRBV5-4, the J gene TRBJ2-3; no clear D. The V gene's germline CDR1 is SGHNT and CDR2 YYREEE (reference sequence). The ends were cut back, 0 bases at V and 8 bases at J, with 10 bases in the middle. This CDR3 has 13 residues. The CDR3 nucleotides are TGTGCCAGCAGCTTGGGTTTTCCTGGTACGCAGTATTTT. Translating it yields CASSLGFPGTQYF.

At least ten counts were recorded for this clonotype. The V call is TRBV28, the J call TRBJ1-5, with D hard to call. CDR1 and CDR2 (germline): MDHEN, SYDVKM. V was cut by 2 bases and J by 4 bases, with 9 bases left in between. The CDR3 is made up of 14 amino acids. The CDR3 DNA reads as TGTGCCAGCAGTTTAGTGGCAGGTAATCAGCCCCAGCATTTT. Protein: CASSLVAGNQPQHF.

This clonotype was recorded at least ten times. This chain links TRBV6-5 with TRBJ2-1; 7 positions match TRBD1. The CDR3 spans 14 residues. CDR1 and CDR2 from the germline V gene are MNHEY and SVGAGI. V lost 0 bases and J lost 7; bases outside the gene matches: 3. CDR3 DNA sequence: TGTGCCAGCAGTTACTCGATACAGGGGAATGAGCAGTTCTTC. Its protein is CASSYSIQGNEQFF.

This clonotype came up many times. This rearrangement joins TRBV14 to TRBJ2-5; TRBD1 or TRBD2 may be the D gene (5 bases each). Trimming removed 4 bases at V and 6 bases at J, with 12 bases between. This CDR3 region has 13 residues. Per germline, CDR1 SGHDN and CDR2 FVKESK. The CDR3 DNA reads as TGTGCCAGCAGCCCAGGGAGCAAAAAGACCCAGTACTTC. It translates to CASSPGSKKTQYF.

This clonotype was seen at least ten times. This chain joins TRBV20-1 and TRBJ2-3, with D uncertain. The germline V gene has CDR1 DFQATT and CDR2 SNEGSKA (reference sequence). The ends were cut back, 3 bases at V and 0 bases at J, with 4 bases in the middle. This CDR3 contains 12 residues. CDR3 sequence reads: CSASGSTDTQYF. For the CDR3, the DNA is TGCAGTGCTAGCGGGAGCACAGATACGCAGTATTTT.

The rearrangement links TRBV28 to TRBJ1-6, with a tentative D call TRBD1 (6 bases). The CDR3 has 14 amino acids. The germline V and J ends were trimmed by 6 bases and 10 bases, with 16 bases remaining between them. The germline V gene encodes CDR1 MDHEN and CDR2 SYDVKM. The CDR3 DNA reads TGTGCCAGCAGGACGAACAGGGAGAGCTCACCCCTCCACTTT. This codes for CASRTNRESSPLHF.

V gene TRBV7-8 combines with J gene TRBJ1-3; no clear D. This CDR3 contains 16 residues. CDR1 and CDR2 from the germline V gene are SGHVS and FQNEAQ. Trimming took 1 base from V and 3 from J, leaving 13 bases between them. CDR3 loop: CASSLEVGIGGNTIYF. CDR3 nucleotides: TGTGCCAGCAGCTTAGAAGTCGGAATAGGTGGAAACACCATATATTTT.

In its sample, this clonotype was seen a few times. This likely comes from a read error, as the CDR3 has no conserved phenylalanine or tryptophan at its end. The V gene is TRBV29-1, the J gene TRBJ1-2, with D maybe TRBD1 (6 bases). The CDR3 spans 13 residues. CDR1 SQVTM and CDR2 ANQGSEA come from the germline V gene. The V end was cut by 3 bases, the J end by 3 bases, with 11 bases between. The CDR3: CSVDRGSDYGYTS. CDR3 nucleotide sequence: TGCAGCGTTGACAGGGGTTCAGACTATGGCTACACCTCC.

This clonotype was seen ten or more times. The chain employs TRBV11-2 and TRBJ2-2; D is ambiguous. V lost 1 base and J 0 bases, leaving 6 bases between the germline ends. The CDR3 contains 15 residues. Per the germline V gene, CDR1 is SGHAT and CDR2 is FQNNGV. The DNA of the CDR3 is TGTGCCAGCAGCTTAGGGTGGGCGAACACCGGGGAGCTGTTTTTT. Translation: CASSLGWANTGELFF.

V and J are TRBV20-1 and TRBJ2-7; no reliable D call. The CDR3 consists of 13 residues. Trimming left V 0 bases short and J 0 bases short, with 6 bases between. Per the germline V gene, CDR1 is DFQATT and CDR2 is SNEGSKA (reference sequence). In DNA, the CDR3 is TGCAGTGCTAGAGATCCCGGCTCCTACGAGCAGTACTTC. Protein: CSARDPGSYEQYF.